The present entry profiles one TCR beta chain with its context. Germline is not matched at one junction end, which may reflect a read error. This specimen belongs to a study of blood T cell repertoires in COVID-19. Overall study: The United States, Italy and Spain provided the acute and convalescent COVID-19 samples. PBMCs, B-cell-depleted T cells, or T cells provided the cDNA or gDNA that made up the material.

Authors' processing steps: Amplification of reference gene primers provided the estimated nucleated cell counts. Measured with immunoSEQ multiplex PCR; TCRdb has only the in-frame clones, and not every one. The DNA was the basis for D and trimming; V, J and clone size are from that table. The sample carries some 78,000 clones, less than 95% recorded once. The sequenced material came from peripheral blood. The clonotype was recovered from a woman between 50 and 59 years old in a cohort sampled during active COVID-19.

The DNA of the CDR3 is TGTGCCAGCAGTTTAGCGGGAGTGGAATACAATGAGCAGTTCTTC. It is translated as CASSLAGVEYNEQFF. This rearrangement joins TRBV7-9 to TRBJ2-1; 9 bases fit TRBD2. Germline CDR1 and CDR2: SEHNR and FQNEAQ (reference sequence). The CDR3 loop spans 15 amino acids.